The sequence of this T cell receptor beta chain was determined in a study of patients with pleural tuberculosis. Per germline, CDR1 ENHRY and CDR2 SYGVKD. CDR3 length: 14 residues. The V and J ends lost 11 bases and 4 bases respectively, with 19 bases between them. TCRdb itself ran the reads through MiXCR, one entry per CDR3 protein. The sample holds tens of thousands of distinct CDR3 sequences, less than 8% seen once. At least ten counts were recorded for this clonotype. The chain is built from TRBV10-3 and TRBJ2-3, with D perhaps TRBD2 (6 bases). The source is a human donor with pleural tuberculosis. In DNA, the CDR3 is TGTGCCGGAGGAGGGGCCCCATCCGCAGATACGCAGTATTTT. Translation: CAGGGAPSADTQYF.